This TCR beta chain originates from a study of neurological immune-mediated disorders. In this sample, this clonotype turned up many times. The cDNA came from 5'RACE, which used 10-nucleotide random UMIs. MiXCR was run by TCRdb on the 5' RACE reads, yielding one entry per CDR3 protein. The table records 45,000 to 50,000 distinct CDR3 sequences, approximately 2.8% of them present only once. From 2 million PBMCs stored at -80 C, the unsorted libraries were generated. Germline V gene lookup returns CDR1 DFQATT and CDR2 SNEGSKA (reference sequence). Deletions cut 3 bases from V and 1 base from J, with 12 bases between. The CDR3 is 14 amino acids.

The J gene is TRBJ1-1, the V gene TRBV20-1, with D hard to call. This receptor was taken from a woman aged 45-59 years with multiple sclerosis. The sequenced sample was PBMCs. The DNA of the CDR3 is TGCAGTGCTAGCTGGCAGACTACGAACACTGAAGCTTTCTTT. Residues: CSASWQTTNTEAFF.